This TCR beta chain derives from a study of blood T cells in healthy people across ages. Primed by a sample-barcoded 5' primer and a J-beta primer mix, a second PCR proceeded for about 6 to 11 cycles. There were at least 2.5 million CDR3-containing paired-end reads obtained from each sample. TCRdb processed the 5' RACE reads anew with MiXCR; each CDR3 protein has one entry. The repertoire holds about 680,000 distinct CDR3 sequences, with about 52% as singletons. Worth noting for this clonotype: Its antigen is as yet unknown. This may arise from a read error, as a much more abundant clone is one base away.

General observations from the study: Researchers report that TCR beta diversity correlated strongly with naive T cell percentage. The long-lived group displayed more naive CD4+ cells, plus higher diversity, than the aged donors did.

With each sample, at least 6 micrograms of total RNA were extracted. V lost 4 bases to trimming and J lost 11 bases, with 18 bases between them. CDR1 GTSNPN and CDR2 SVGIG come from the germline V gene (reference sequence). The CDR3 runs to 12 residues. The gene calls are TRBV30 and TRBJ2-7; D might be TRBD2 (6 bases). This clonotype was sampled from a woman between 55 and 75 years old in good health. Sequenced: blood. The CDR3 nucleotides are TGTGCCTGGACTCCCTCAGGGAGGTTCAAGTACTTC. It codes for CAWTPSGRFKYF.